The clone carrying this TCR beta chain was observed many times. Its antigen is still unknown. Per germline, CDR1 SEHNR and CDR2 FQNEAQ (reference sequence). The CDR3 contains 15 residues. The V and J ends lost 1 base and 6 bases respectively, with 13 bases between them. Axillary draining lymph nodes of breast cancer patients supplied the node samples. Using its own MiXCR run on the multiplex PCR reads, TCRdb lists one record per CDR3 protein. Of around 130,000 distinct CDR3 sequences listed, around 21% are singletons. The data belong to a study of breast tumors, draining lymph nodes, adjacent tissues. Broader study findings: Compared with basal-like, luminal-like tumors shared significantly more repertoire with nontumor tissue. Most tumor T cells seemingly derive from lymph node, then expand in tumor. That most tumor T cells come from lymph nodes remained unproven.

The sequence was obtained from a female donor with breast cancer. Some clones in this sample may be carry-over from other donors' samples. V gene TRBV7-9 combines with J gene TRBJ2-1; either TRBD1 or TRBD2 may fit D (6 bases each). The specimen sequenced was axillary lymph node tissue. The CDR3 spells CASSLDGGPGNEQFF. The CDR3 DNA reads TGTGCCAGCAGCTTAGATGGGGGGCCTGGCAATGAGCAGTTCTTC. Looking up the rest from reference TRBV7-9 and TRBJ2-1 gives the full variable domain: DTGVSQNPRHKITKRGQNVTFRCDPISEHNRLYWYRQTLGQGPEFLTYFQNEAQLEKSRLLSDRFSAERPKGSFSTLEIQRTEQGDSAMYLCASSLDGGPGNEQFFGPGTRLTVL.